A selection of T cell receptor beta chains follows, all from one sample in a study of chemoradiotherapy in HPV16-positive cancers. Method: immunoSEQ multiplex PCR; TCRdb's copy keeps in-frame clones and lacks some. The data contain around 5,400 clones, 85% of them seen just once; the ten biggest clones take up over 9.5%. The input for sequencing was tumor tissue, taken from a patient who underwent chemoradiotherapy. The receptors originated from a human donor with HPV-associated anogenital cancer. The CDR3 runs from the conserved cysteine through the conserved F or W. A D gene is named only where the DNA matches it firmly. Clone size is not always given. Where it is, it says once, few, many or a class for expanded clones.

D | J | size | V | CDR3 | DNA
. | TRBJ1-3 | once | TRBV18 | CASSQGRSGNTIYF | TGTGCCAGCTCCCAGGGTCGCTCTGGAAACACCATATATTTT
. | TRBJ2-4 | . | TRBV7-6 | CASSLSASNIQYF | TGTGCCAGCAGCTTATCTGCCTCAAACATTCAGTACTTC
. | TRBJ1-2 | . | TRBV27 | CASSFGRANYGYTF | TGTGCCAGCAGTTTCGGCAGGGCTAACTATGGCTACACCTTC
. | TRBJ1-3 | . | TRBV5-5 | CASSLGGRDRPRIYF | TGTGCCAGCAGCTTGGGGGGGCGAGACAGGCCCCGAATATATTTT
TRBD1 | TRBJ2-5 | once | TRBV29-1 | CSVAGQGAWDQETQYF | TGCAGCGTTGCGGGACAGGGGGCGTGGGACCAAGAGACCCAGTACTTC
. | TRBJ2-7 | . | TRBV10-3 | CAVLETAGPSYEQYF | TGTGCCGTCCTCGAAACGGCAGGGCCTTCCTACGAGCAGTACTTC
. | TRBJ2-5 | . | TRBV5-1 | CASRDQGPYQETQYF | TGCGCCAGCAGGGATCAGGGACCATACCAAGAGACCCAGTACTTC
TRBD1 | TRBJ1-2 | . | TRBV7-3 | CASSLTGRGQGYTF | TGTGCCAGCAGCTTAACGGGCAGGGGGCAGGGCTACACCTTC
. | TRBJ1-1 | . | TRBV7-2 | CASSLLGYSEAFF | TGTGCCAGCAGCTTATTGGGTTATAGTGAAGCTTTCTTT
. | TRBJ2-3 | . | TRBV5-4 | CASSSPADRRTDTQYF | TGTGCCAGCAGCTCCCCGGCCGACAGAAGGACAGATACGCAGTATTTT
. | TRBJ1-3 | . | TRBV2 | CASSAFGGQGRSGNTIYF | TGTGCCAGCAGCGCATTTGGGGGGCAGGGGAGGTCTGGAAACACCATATATTTT
TRBD2 | TRBJ2-3 | . | TRBV5-6 | CASSSRTSGVYTQYF | TGTGCCAGCAGCTCACGGACTAGCGGGGTTTATACGCAGTATTTT
TRBD2 | TRBJ2-3 | . | TRBV2 | CASRAPAGGGFTDTQYF | TGTGCCAGCAGGGCCCCCGCGGGCGGGGGATTCACAGATACGCAGTATTTT
. | TRBJ2-5 | . | TRBV5-6 | CASSFYLGTQYF | TGTGCCAGCAGCTTTTATCTGGGGACCCAGTACTTC
. | TRBJ1-5 | . | TRBV4-1 | CASSPRPGEGSNQPQHF | TGCGCCAGCAGCCCACGCCCAGGGGAAGGAAGCAATCAGCCCCAGCATTTT
. | TRBJ1-5 | . | TRBV6-4 | CASSDTASPNQPQHF | TGTGCCAGCAGTGACACAGCTTCTCCAAATCAGCCCCAGCATTTT
. | TRBJ2-7 | . | TRBV30 | CAARGGASREQYF | TGTGCTGCACGAGGGGGGGCTAGTCGGGAGCAGTACTTC
TRBD2 | TRBJ2-1 | . | TRBV19 | CASSTLSGGIYNEQFF | TGTGCCAGTAGTACCCTCAGCGGGGGAATATACAATGAGCAGTTCTTC
. | TRBJ1-1 | . | TRBV6-1 | CASIGTGMNTEAFF | TGTGCCAGCATTGGGACGGGAATGAACACTGAAGCTTTCTTT
. | TRBJ1-5 | . | TRBV27 | CASSLGRGGNQPQHF | TGTGCCAGCAGTTTGGGGCGGGGAGGCAATCAGCCCCAGCATTTT
TRBD1 | TRBJ1-1 | . | TRBV7-8 | CASSSRGLRTEAFF | TGTGCCAGCAGCTCCAGGGGGTTGAGAACTGAAGCTTTCTTT
TRBD1 | TRBJ2-2 | . | TRBV25-1 | CASSEWTGDTGELFF | TGTGCCAGCAGTGAATGGACAGGGGACACCGGGGAGCTGTTTTTT
. | TRBJ1-1 | . | TRBV6-1 | CASSDSKAFF | TGTGCCAGCAGTGACAGTAAAGCTTTCTTT
. | TRBJ1-6 | . | TRBV5-5 | CASSLVGGRDNSPLHF | TGTGCCAGCAGCTTGGTTGGGGGGCGGGATAATTCACCCCTCCACTTT
. | TRBJ1-2 | . | TRBV5-5 | CASSEEAGTWSGYTF | TGTGCCAGCAGCGAGGAGGCCGGGACCTGGTCTGGCTACACCTTC
. | TRBJ2-6 | few | TRBV5-6 | CASSGAGANVLTF | TGTGCCAGCAGTGGGGCTGGGGCCAACGTCCTGACTTTC
. | TRBJ1-5 | . | TRBV2 | CASSGGLGNQPQHF | TGTGCCAGCAGTGGTGGTTTGGGCAATCAGCCCCAGCATTTT
. | TRBJ1-5 | few | TRBV7-2 | CASSLGGGGSGQPQHF | TGTGCCAGCAGCTTAGGAGGCGGGGGGTCGGGGCAGCCCCAGCATTTT
. | TRBJ2-2 | . | TRBV27 | CASSLVDGGTGELFF | TGTGCCAGCAGTTTAGTTGACGGGGGCACCGGGGAGCTGTTTTTT
TRBD1 | TRBJ1-2 | . | TRBV5-1 | CASSSARTGSGYTF | TGCGCCAGCAGCTCGGCCCGGACAGGGTCTGGCTACACCTTC
. | TRBJ2-1 | . | TRBV5-1 | CASSLGGFLDEQFF | TGCGCCAGCAGCTTGGGGGGGTTTCTGGATGAGCAGTTCTTC
TRBD1 | TRBJ1-1 | few | TRBV11-3 | CASAQGGTEAFF | TGTGCCAGTGCACAGGGGGGCACTGAAGCTTTCTTT
TRBD1 | TRBJ2-5 | . | TRBV11-3 | CASSKGTDQETQYF | TGTGCCAGCAGCAAAGGGACAGATCAAGAGACCCAGTACTTC
TRBD1 | TRBJ2-2 | . | TRBV5-1 | CASSVTQGVSTGELFF | TGCGCCAGCAGCGTGACACAGGGGGTTAGCACCGGGGAGCTGTTTTTT
. | TRBJ1-2 | . | TRBV19 | CASRALQANYGYTF | TGTGCCAGTAGGGCCCTCCAAGCCAACTATGGCTACACCTTC
. | TRBJ1-2 | . | TRBV5-4 | CASSLTQGYGYTF | TGTGCCAGCAGCTTGACACAGGGTTATGGCTACACCTTC
TRBD1 | TRBJ1-5 | . | TRBV5-4 | CASSYQGANQPQHF | TGTGCCAGCAGTTACCAGGGGGCCAATCAGCCCCAGCATTTT
. | TRBJ2-7 | . | TRBV14 | CASSPLRQTNYEQYF | TGTGCCAGCAGCCCGCTACGACAGACAAACTACGAGCAGTACTTC
TRBD1 | TRBJ1-2 | . | TRBV7-9 | CASSSEGTGSADYGYTF | TGTGCCAGCAGCTCCGAGGGGACAGGGTCAGCGGACTATGGCTACACCTTC
TRBD1 | TRBJ1-2 | . | TRBV27 | CASGKIGTGIYYGYTF | TGTGCCAGCGGCAAAATCGGGACAGGTATATACTATGGCTACACCTTC
. | TRBJ1-1 | few | TRBV30 | CAWVYPTEAFF | TGTGCCTGGGTGTACCCCACTGAAGCTTTCTTT
. | TRBJ1-1 | . | TRBV5-1 | CASSLITGAVANTEAFF | TGCGCCAGCAGCTTAATTACAGGAGCCGTAGCGAACACTGAAGCTTTCTTT
TRBD2 | TRBJ2-1 | . | TRBV14 | CASSQDDRAGGGEQFF | TGTGCCAGCAGCCAAGACGATCGAGCGGGGGGGGGTGAGCAGTTCTTC
. | TRBJ2-2 | . | TRBV5-1 | CASSLPKDTGELFF | TGCGCCAGCAGCTTGCCCAAGGATACCGGGGAGCTGTTTTTT
. | TRBJ1-5 | once | TRBV5-8 | CASSLETGLGQPQHF | TGTGCCAGCAGCTTGGAAACGGGGCTAGGACAGCCCCAGCATTTT
. | TRBJ2-3 | . | TRBV6-1 | CASSDRGKDTQYF | TGTGCCAGCAGTGACAGGGGAAAAGATACGCAGTATTTT
. | TRBJ2-3 | . | TRBV6-6 | CASKDGRGTDTQYF | TGTGCCAGCAAAGATGGCAGGGGCACAGATACGCAGTATTTT
. | TRBJ2-2 | . | TRBV4-2 | CASSPRGNTGELFF | TGTGCCAGCAGCCCCCGGGGGAACACCGGGGAGCTGTTTTTT
. | TRBJ1-1 | . | TRBV5-1 | CASRETPNTEAFF | TGCGCCAGCAGAGAGACGCCGAACACTGAAGCTTTCTTT
. | TRBJ1-2 | . | TRBV7-9 | CASSSSGASHGYTF | TGTGCCAGCAGCTCGTCAGGGGCGTCGCATGGCTACACCTTC
. | TRBJ2-7 | once | TRBV5-1 | CASSLASAPYEQYF | TGCGCCAGCAGCTTGGCCTCGGCCCCCTACGAGCAGTACTTC
. | TRBJ2-5 | . | TRBV11-3 | CASSSYSQARQETQYF | TGTGCCAGCAGCTCCTACTCCCAGGCTCGCCAAGAGACCCAGTACTTC
. | TRBJ2-2 | . | TRBV4-2 | CASSQGAWANTGELFF | TGTGCCAGCAGCCAAGGTGCCTGGGCGAACACCGGGGAGCTGTTTTTT
. | TRBJ2-3 | . | TRBV10-2 | CASSAARAQTDTQYF | TGCGCCAGCAGTGCCGCCAGGGCTCAGACAGATACGCAGTATTTT
. | TRBJ2-3 | . | TRBV27 | CASSLRRVGWGTDTQYF | TGTGCCAGCAGTTTGCGTCGGGTCGGGTGGGGCACAGATACGCAGTATTTT
. | TRBJ2-1 | . | TRBV6-5 | CASSYRYSYNEQFF | TGTGCCAGCAGTTACCGGTACTCCTACAATGAGCAGTTCTTC
. | TRBJ1-1 | . | TRBV11-2 | CASSNRANTEAFF | TGTGCCAGCAGCAACCGGGCCAACACTGAAGCTTTCTTT
. | TRBJ1-5 | . | TRBV27 | CASSTFGNSNQPQHF | TGTGCCAGCAGTACCTTTGGAAACAGCAATCAGCCCCAGCATTTT
TRBD1 | TRBJ2-7 | . | TRBV18 | CASSPPGQGSPYEQYF | TGTGCCAGCTCACCGCCGGGACAGGGATCCCCCTACGAGCAGTACTTC